This TCR beta chain is drawn from a study of neurological immune-mediated disorders (dated by TCRdb to the late 2010s). Notes on the research overall: The study compared peripheral blood TCR-beta repertoires of HTLV-I-associated myelopathy (HAM/TSP) patients, multiple sclerosis patients and healthy controls using UMI-based sequencing. The cohort included about 66 subjects: approximately 15 with HAM/TSP, about 34 with multiple sclerosis, and approximately 20 healthy controls. Longitudinal samples, technical triplicates and paired sorted CD4+ and CD8+ T-cell subsets, alongside PBMC samples, were included among the approximately 100 TCR-beta libraries. What the study reported, not specific to this receptor: TCR clonal expansion was highest in HAM/TSP patients and lowest in MS patients, with MS patients falling below even healthy controls. No identical CDR3 amino acid sequences were shared among expanded clones across subjects, suggesting private TCR-beta repertoires in all groups.

For CDR1 and CDR2, the germline V gene (reference sequence) lists LGHDT and YNNKEL. V sheds 7 bases and J sheds 0 bases, leaving 12 bases between their ends. Inclusive of the bounding cysteine and phenylalanine, the CDR3 is 14 residues long. CDR3 DNA is the only sequence kept; it has 42 bases, read in frame from the first base. At least ten counts were recorded for this clonotype. The specificity of this receptor is unknown. No much larger clone exists at a distance of one base, and base qualities are not known. To synthesize cDNA, template-switch 5'RACE was performed with a primer carrying a 10-nucleotide random unique molecular identifier so that each TCR transcript was tagged. Over 180 million TCR-beta sequences, covering 15-18 subjects, were produced in each sequencing run. The RNeasy kit was used for extraction of total RNA. Using the KAPA Real-time Library Amplification kit, TCR-beta VDJ regions were amplified with primers for the TCR constant region and the 5'RACE anchor. A first PCR added sample indexes and Illumina adaptors, and a second PCR then raised library yield. After purification with Ampure beads, the TCR product of roughly 650 bp was size-selected on a 2% E-gel SizeSelection system. Library quality was checked on a Bioanalyzer, concentration was measured with Qubit, and libraries were quantified with the Kapa Library Quantification kit before pooling. An Illumina HiSeq 2500 was used to sequence the libraries paired-end at 2 x 150 bp. To increase sequence diversity, roughly 25-31% phiX was spiked into each library pool. The original pipeline was this. Quality-filtered reads were processed with the UMI-based MiGEC pipeline, which removed over 80% of raw TCR sequences during error correction. IMGT germline references were used for alignment of VDJ genes, and clonotypes were defined by a unique CDR3 amino acid sequence together with V-J genes. VDJtools evaluated clonal expansion, Shannon diversity and CDR3 relatedness (CalcPairwiseDistances, ClusterSamples); CLCbio workbench built phylogenetic trees. Using coefficient-of-variation modelling across technical triplicates, the study counted a clone as expanded if it had at least 8 unique UMIs. TCRdb cleaned the public reads at Q25 with fastp, built clones with MiXCR and kept in-frame beta chains. One record per CDR3 amino acid sequence lists the most common genes and DNA. TCRdb, not the authors, supplied the V and J calls. The table for this sample lists some 35,000 distinct CDR3 sequences; 9.5% to 13% of them were counted only once. Together, the top ten hold roughly 4% of the sample.

For sorted-subset TCR libraries, some 970,000 sorted CD4+ or CD8+ T cells were used. Peripheral blood underwent Ficoll-Hypaque density gradient centrifugation to isolate PBMCs, which were then cryopreserved in liquid nitrogen. Paired sorted CD4+ and CD8+ subsets came from healthy controls, HAM/TSP patients and MS patients. Here the chain combines TRBV3-1 and TRBJ1-1; no D gene call is confident. Sequencing was performed on CD4+ T cells from blood. This receptor was identified in a woman aged 25 to 39 with HTLV-1-associated myelopathy (HAM/TSP). The DNA reads as follows: TGTGCCAGCAACTTAGCCGGGTTGAACACTGAAGCTTTCTTT. The translation is CASNLAGLNTEAFF.